This T cell receptor beta chain emerged from a study of OX40 agonist ivuxolimab in advanced cancers. For the study at large: Prior anti-PD-1, anti-PD-L1 or anti-CTLA-4 therapy was allowed; more than 30% had some.

Method: immunoSEQ multiplex PCR; TCRdb's copy keeps in-frame clones and lacks some. The data show about 71,000 clones, with roughly 77% seen just once and roughly 5.3% held by the top ten. Points from the study as a whole: CD8+ T cells were the subset that, on average, had more expanded clones than CD4+.

With regard to this clone: The antigen is unknown.

The CDR3 covers 14 residues. CDR1 and CDR2 (germline): SEHNR, FQNEAQ (reference sequence). V gave up 1 base and J gave up 11 bases; unmatched junction bases: 10. The clonotype originates from an adult with an advanced solid tumor such as melanoma, head and neck, liver or kidney cancer. The V and J genes are TRBV7-9 and TRBJ1-1; 7 positions match TRBD1. Sequences were derived from CD4+ or CD8+ T cells sorted from blood, sampled in a trial of the OX40 agonist ivuxolimab. CDR3 sequence reads: CASSLDSRGQLAFF. The CDR3, as DNA: TGTGCCAGCAGCTTAGATAGTAGGGGACAGTTGGCTTTCTTT.